Listed here are 15 T cell receptor beta chains from one sample, sequenced in a study of long-term antiretroviral therapy in people with HIV. The immunoSEQ assay was v3.0, run at survey level. Profiling relied on immunoSEQ multiplex PCR, and the TCRdb table lists in-frame clones only, not all of them. The table records 14,000 or so clones, 70% to 85% of them present only once. The sequencing used unsorted PBMCs, collected 1.3 years before starting antiretroviral therapy. These receptors originate from a man aged 35-49 years with HIV.

This rearrangement joins TRBV13 to TRBJ1-6; no reliable D call. This CDR3 spans 15 amino acids. Germline V gene data show CDR1 as PRHDT and CDR2 as FYEKMQ (reference sequence). V lost 5 bases, J lost 9 bases, and 17 bases lay in between. CDR3: CASSPSGPRSSPLHF. The CDR3 nucleotides read TGTGCCAGCAGCCCCTCCGGGCCCCGGAGTTCACCCCTCCACTTT.

This clone has just one count. The V gene is TRBV18, the J gene TRBJ2-2; possibly TRBD1 for D (5 bases). Germline lookup yields CDR1 KGHSH and CDR2 LQKENI. V lost 10 bases to trimming and J lost 0 bases, with 9 bases between them. This CDR3 spans 13 amino acids. The CDR3 here is CATPGPNTGELFF. DNA for the CDR3: TGTGCCACCCCAGGGCCGAACACCGGGGAGCTGTTTTTT.

This clone has just one count. The gene calls are TRBV2 and TRBJ2-3; D is possibly TRBD1 or TRBD2 (5 bases each). V was shortened by 8 bases and J by 2 bases, with 14 bases between the two germline ends. From germline, CDR1 is SNHLY and CDR2 FYNNEI. CDR3 length: 14 amino acids. The CDR3 DNA reads as TGTGCCAGCGGGGGATACTTCCCCACAGATACGCAGTATTTT. Translated, it gives CASGGYFPTDTQYF.

This clone was seen a single time. J is TRBJ2-7 and V is TRBV10-3; weak D call: TRBD1 (6 bases). Trimming pared 0 bases from V and 3 bases from J, leaving 27 bases between. The length of the CDR3 is 20 residues. Germline V CDR1 and CDR2: ENHRY, SYGVKD. CDR3 nucleotide sequence: TGTGCCATCAGTGAGTCATTCCGAAGTACTACCGGGACACCTCGCTACGAGCAGTACTTC. Its protein is CAISESFRSTTGTPRYEQYF.

V is TRBV15 and J is TRBJ2-1; 11 bases fit TRBD2. This CDR3 spans 16 amino acids. J lost 9 bases, V lost 2 bases, and 9 bases had no gene match. Per the germline V gene, CDR1 is LNHNV and CDR2 is YYDKDF (reference sequence). The CDR3 DNA reads as TGTGCCACCAGCAGACTGGCTAGCGGGGGGAACCTTGAGCAGTTCTTC. Amino acid sequence: CATSRLASGGNLEQFF.

The J gene is TRBJ1-2, the V gene TRBV6-5; perhaps TRBD1 as D (6 bases). CDR3 length equals 13 residues. Trimming pared 6 bases from V and 8 bases from J, leaving 16 bases between. Germline V gene data show CDR1 as MNHEY and CDR2 as SVGAGI. Written as DNA, the CDR3 is TGTGCCAGCAGCTCCCCAGGGGCCTGGGGCTACACCTTC. Its translation is CASSSPGAWGYTF.

The chain joins TRBV7-9 to TRBJ2-7, with 7 nucleotides matching TRBD1. The CDR3 spans 14 residues. Germline CDR1 reads SEHNR; CDR2 reads FQNEAQ (reference sequence). Trimming cost V 5 bases and J 4 bases; bases outside gene matches: 8. The CDR3 DNA reads TGTGCCAGCAGCCGAGACCCGACAGGGTACGAGCAGTACTTC. Translation: CASSRDPTGYEQYF.

The J gene is TRBJ2-3, the V gene TRBV12-5, with D perhaps TRBD1 (6 bases). V dropped 5 bases and J dropped 2 bases, with 17 bases sitting between them. This CDR3 is 16 amino acids long. In germline, CDR1 is LGHNT, CDR2 FRNRAP. The CDR3 nucleotides read TGTGCTAGTGGTCCCCCGCCGGACAGCAACACAGATACGCAGTATTTT. It specifies CASGPPPDSNTDTQYF.

The chain combines TRBV14 with TRBJ2-7, with 7 bases identical to TRBD1. V was clipped by 6 bases and J by 2 bases; unmatched bases: 10. This CDR3 spans 15 amino acids. Germline loops: CDR1 SGHDN, CDR2 FVKESK. The CDR3, as DNA: TGTGCCAGCAGTTTGGGACAGACGTGGACCTACGAGCAGTACTTC. Encoded protein: CASSLGQTWTYEQYF.

This clone was seen more than once but under ten times. The CDR3 spells CASRTTGGEQYF. The CDR3 bases are TGTGCCAGCAGGACGACAGGGGGCGAGCAGTACTTC. The chain couples TRBV2 to TRBJ2-7; 9 bases are shared with TRBD1. CDR1 and CDR2 (germline): SNHLY, FYNNEI. This CDR3 spans 12 amino acids. V was pared by 6 bases and J by 6 bases, with 3 bases of the junction left unmatched.

The gene calls are TRBV19 and TRBJ2-4, with unresolved D. CDR3 length equals 16 residues. Trimming removed 5 bases at V and 1 base at J, with 15 bases between. Germline values: CDR1 LNHDA, CDR2 SQIVND (reference sequence). CDR3 DNA: TGTGCCAGTAGTTCTGGGTTCCTGGGGGCCAAAAACATTCAGTACTTC. This gives the protein CASSSGFLGAKNIQYF.

This sequence joins TRBV19 and TRBJ1-2, with 12 bases that match TRBD1. V trimming: 8 bases; J trimming: 4 bases; junction bases outside the gene matches: 11. The germline CDR1 and CDR2 sequences are LNHDA and SQIVND (reference sequence). CDR3 length: 16 residues. The CDR3 sequence is CASRRGQGALFYGYTF. The CDR3 nucleotides read TGTGCCAGTCGCCGGGGACAGGGGGCCTTATTCTATGGCTACACCTTC.

This rearrangement joins TRBV6-5 to TRBJ1-5, with a weak D call TRBD1 (6 bases). Germline V CDR1 and CDR2: MNHEY, SVGAGI. The length of the CDR3 is 15 residues. With 6 bases removed from V and 7 bases from J, the gap between germline ends came to 19 bases. CDR3 sequence reads: CASSQMIGTRQPQHF. CDR3 nucleotides: TGTGCCAGCAGCCAAATGATCGGGACACGACAGCCCCAGCATTTT.

V usage is TRBV11-3 and J usage is TRBJ2-3, with D maybe TRBD1 (6 bases). Germline CDR1 SGHNT, CDR2 YENEEA. The CDR3 contains 16 residues. The V and J ends lost 5 bases and 0 bases respectively, with 15 bases between them. CDR3 loop: CASSPQTGGSTDTQYF. The CDR3 coding sequence is TGTGCCAGCAGCCCGCAGACAGGAGGCAGCACAGATACGCAGTATTTT.

The chain carries TRBV18 and TRBJ2-6; D gene ambiguous. The V gene lost 3 bases and the J gene lost 0 bases, with 12 bases spanning the gap. The CDR3 totals 17 residues. From germline, CDR1 is KGHSH and CDR2 LQKENI. CDR3 amino acids: CASSPPRLTSGANVLTF. In DNA form, the CDR3 reads TGTGCCAGCTCACCCCCACGGCTGACCTCTGGGGCCAACGTCCTGACTTTC.